The following is a T cell receptor (beta chain) sequence with its context. In the original analysis: Estimated nucleated cell counts came from reference gene primer amplification. The table came from immunoSEQ multiplex PCR; TCRdb's copy has only in-frame clones and leaves some out. V and J calls and clone size are given by that table; D and trimming were obtained from the DNA. Among roughly 100,000 clones, roughly 87% were seen once, and the ten largest hold under 20%. This entry comes from a study of blood T cell repertoires in COVID-19. Study information: Collection of acute and convalescent COVID-19 samples took place in the United States, Italy and Spain. Sources were T cells, B-cell-depleted T cells, or PBMCs; the material itself was cDNA or gDNA.

There are 15 residues in the CDR3. V was pared by 7 bases and J by 2 bases, with 11 bases of the junction left unmatched. This receptor was identified in a woman older than 75 in a cohort sampled during active COVID-19. Sequencing used peripheral blood. The chain links TRBV23-1 to TRBJ2-7; 7 positions match TRBD1. TRBV23-1 belongs to the ORF category, with a function that is uncertain. The CDR3 spells CASTPDRWGTYEQYF. In DNA form, the CDR3 reads TGCGCCAGCACCCCGGACAGGTGGGGGACCTACGAGCAGTACTTC.